Listed below are T cell receptor beta chains from one sample, sequenced in a study of T-cell memory formation after mild COVID-19. MiXCR, run by TCRdb on the 5' RACE reads, gives a single entry per CDR3 protein. The repertoire includes about 350,000 distinct CDR3 sequences, roughly an eighth of them detected once, and 22% sits in the top ten. Material: PBMCs or a T cell subset sorted from them (not recorded which). The receptor source for this set is a man younger than 35 who had mild COVID-19 (a few samples of this study predate the infection). Cell type and time point are not known. Both conserved end residues are part of each CDR3. The D gene is left open where the match is weak. Size values are once, few and many counts, or a class for expanded clones, and some rows have none.

abundance,j_gene,v_gene,d_gene,CDR3aa,CDR3nt
few,TRBJ2-7,TRBV6-1,TRBD1,CASNRDRGQYEQYF,TGTGCCAGCAACCGGGACAGGGGGCAGTACGAGCAGTACTTC
few,TRBJ2-3,TRBV2,TRBD2,CASSRTSGNTDTQYF,TGTGCCAGCAGCCGGACTAGCGGGAACACAGATACGCAGTATTTT
.,TRBJ2-5,TRBV29-1,.,CSVAGGPQETQYF,TGCAGCGTTGCGGGGGGCCCCCAAGAGACCCAGTACTTC
.,TRBJ2-5,TRBV6-5,.,CASRGEGGTQYF,TGTGCCAGCAGGGGGGAGGGGGGTACCCAGTACTTC
many,TRBJ2-1,TRBV6-5,.,CASLDPYNEQFF,TGTGCCAGCCTGGATCCCTACAATGAGCAGTTCTTC
.,TRBJ2-1,TRBV20-1,TRBD1,CSASGQFDEQFF,TGCAGTGCGTCGGGACAGTTCGATGAGCAGTTCTTC
many,TRBJ2-7,TRBV7-9,.,CASSPRTVSYEQYF,TGTGCCAGCAGCCCTCGGACCGTCTCCTACGAGCAGTACTTC
.,TRBJ1-1,TRBV10-2,.,CASSEVQRTEAFF,TGCGCCAGCAGTGAGGTACAGCGAACTGAAGCTTTCTTT
.,TRBJ2-6,TRBV7-9,.,CASSSHSSGANVLTF,TGTGCCAGCAGCTCGCACAGCTCTGGGGCCAACGTCCTGACTTTC
few,TRBJ2-3,TRBV7-9,TRBD1,CASSSSGTGHTDTQYF,TGTGCCAGCAGCTCCTCCGGGACAGGACACACAGATACGCAGTATTTT
many,TRBJ2-1,TRBV15,.,CATSKGEFYNEQFF,TGTGCCACCAGCAAGGGGGAGTTCTACAATGAGCAGTTCTTC
few,TRBJ1-1,TRBV18,.,CASSPRTEMNTEAFF,TGTGCCAGCTCTCCCAGGACGGAGATGAACACTGAAGCTTTCTTT
few,TRBJ1-6,TRBV6-5,TRBD1,CASSWTGESSPLHF,TGTGCCAGCAGTTGGACAGGGGAGAGCTCACCCCTCCACTTT
.,TRBJ1-5,TRBV7-9,TRBD1,CASSSGQGWQPQHF,TGTGCCAGCAGCTCGGGACAGGGCTGGCAGCCCCAGCATTTT
few,TRBJ2-3,TRBV4-2,.,CASSQDGVRGLGGTDTQYF,TGTGCCAGCAGCCAAGATGGAGTCAGGGGACTGGGTGGCACAGATACGCAGTATTTT
many,TRBJ2-1,TRBV5-1,TRBD2,CASRFDLGGGADEQFF,TGCGCCAGCAGATTTGATCTTGGCGGGGGGGCAGATGAGCAGTTCTTC
few,TRBJ1-6,TRBV12-3/TRBV12-4,TRBD1,CASSLWTGYNSPLHF,TGTGCCAGCAGTCTCTGGACAGGCTATAATTCACCCCTCCACTTT
.,TRBJ2-5,TRBV7-8,TRBD2,CASSLWGGTETQYF,TGTGCCAGCAGCTTATGGGGGGGAACAGAGACCCAGTACTTC
few,TRBJ2-3,TRBV3-1,.,CASSQVLAENTQYF,TGTGCCAGCAGCCAAGTACTAGCAGAGAATACGCAGTATTTT
once,TRBJ2-1,TRBV13,.,CASSLGARQYSYNEQFF,TGTGCCAGCAGCTTAGGCGCCAGACAGTACTCCTACAATGAGCAGTTCTTC
.,TRBJ2-1,TRBV20-1,.,CSARSQGSRNEQFF,TGCAGTGCTAGATCCCAGGGATCCCGCAATGAGCAGTTCTTC
.,TRBJ2-3,TRBV3-1,.,CASSQDYLGGYTQYF,TGTGCCAGCAGCCAAGATTACCTGGGAGGATATACGCAGTATTTT
.,TRBJ2-3,TRBV12-5,TRBD1,CVFRGRTDTQYF,TGTGTATTCAGGGGGCGCACAGATACGCAGTATTTT
.,TRBJ2-1,TRBV29-1,TRBD2,CSVVGGGDNEQFF,TGCAGCGTTGTTGGCGGGGGGGACAATGAGCAGTTCTTC
few,TRBJ2-3,TRBV20-1,TRBD2,CSASGLAGDTDTQYF,TGCAGTGCTTCAGGACTAGCGGGGGACACAGATACGCAGTATTTT
.,TRBJ2-1,TRBV20-1,.,CSATPPLVVQLLGNEQFF,TGCAGTGCGACTCCTCCCTTGGTGGTTCAACTTTTGGGCAATGAGCAGTTCTTC
.,TRBJ1-3,TRBV5-1,.,CASSLGQTSGNTIYF,TGCGCCAGCAGCTTGGGACAGACCTCTGGAAACACCATATATTTT
.,TRBJ2-2,TRBV4-3,.,CASSQQFSSGELFF,TGCGCCAGCAGCCAGCAGTTTAGTTCCGGGGAGCTGTTTTTT
few,TRBJ2-5,TRBV12-3/TRBV12-4,TRBD2,CASRTSGQETQYF,TGTGCCAGTAGGACTAGCGGCCAAGAGACCCAGTACTTC
many,TRBJ2-5,TRBV7-9,.,CASSADWRQETQYF,TGTGCCAGCAGCGCCGACTGGAGACAAGAGACCCAGTACTTC
many,TRBJ2-5,TRBV29-1,.,CSGLQETQYF,TGCAGCGGCCTCCAAGAGACCCAGTACTTC
.,TRBJ1-1,TRBV7-9,TRBD1,CASSYPDRAPHTEAFF,TGTGCCAGCAGCTACCCGGACAGGGCCCCACACACTGAAGCTTTCTTT
.,TRBJ2-7,TRBV18,.,CASSLARGSHEQYF,TGTGCCAGCTCATTGGCCCGGGGGTCGCACGAGCAGTACTTC
many,TRBJ1-1,TRBV7-3,TRBD1,CASSSRAGGTEAFF,TGTGCCAGCAGCTCCCGTGCAGGGGGCACTGAAGCTTTCTTT
.,TRBJ2-3,TRBV24-1,.,CATSDLSGSTDTQYF,TGTGCCACCAGTGATTTGTCGGGGAGCACAGATACGCAGTATTTT
.,TRBJ1-5,TRBV5-6,.,CASSFYQGTIAVDQPQHF,TGTGCCAGCAGCTTCTACCAGGGGACGATAGCTGTGGATCAGCCCCAGCATTTT
many,TRBJ2-3,TRBV6-5,.,CASGDGDTQYF,TGTGCCAGTGGGGATGGAGATACGCAGTATTTT
many,TRBJ2-5,TRBV12-3/TRBV12-4,TRBD2,CASATGTSLAGKETQYF,TGTGCCAGCGCTACGGGCACCTCCCTAGCGGGGAAAGAGACCCAGTACTTC
many,TRBJ1-1,TRBV5-1,TRBD1,CASSWQAQGGTEAFF,TGCGCCAGCAGCTGGCAGGCGCAGGGGGGAACTGAAGCTTTCTTT
.,TRBJ2-3,TRBV27,TRBD1,CASSGTGGPNFNTQYF,TGTGCCAGCAGTGGGACAGGGGGCCCGAATTTTAATACGCAGTATTTT
.,TRBJ2-3,TRBV7-3,TRBD2,CASSFGLAGVTDTQYF,TGTGCCAGCAGCTTCGGTTTGGCGGGGGTCACAGATACGCAGTATTTT
few,TRBJ2-3,TRBV10-3,.,CAISEMLQLVTDTQYF,TGTGCCATCAGTGAGATGCTACAGCTTGTCACAGATACGCAGTATTTT
.,TRBJ2-3,TRBV9,.,CASSVAGSVVTQYF,TGTGCCAGCAGCGTGGCAGGTTCAGTGGTTACGCAGTATTTT
few,TRBJ2-1,TRBV29-1,.,CSVVGDNEQFF,TGCAGCGTTGTGGGGGACAATGAGCAGTTCTTC
.,TRBJ2-2,TRBV5-1,TRBD1,CASSFAGGQGMAGELFF,TGCGCCAGCAGCTTTGCCGGGGGACAGGGTATGGCCGGGGAGCTGTTTTTT
few,TRBJ2-7,TRBV29-1,.,CSVGIGGAGEQYF,TGCAGCGTTGGTATAGGGGGCGCGGGGGAGCAGTACTTC
.,TRBJ2-1,TRBV7-8,TRBD2,CASSPQPLAGYNEQFF,TGTGCCAGCAGCCCCCAGCCCCTAGCGGGGTACAATGAGCAGTTCTTC
.,TRBJ2-3,TRBV6-2/TRBV6-3,TRBD2,CASSYPTDGGGTTDTQYF,TGTGCCAGCAGTTACCCGACGGATGGCGGGGGAACCACAGATACGCAGTATTTT
.,TRBJ2-2,TRBV11-2,.,CASSLDPGSGELFF,TGTGCCAGCAGCTTAGATCCGGGTTCCGGGGAGCTGTTTTTT
few,TRBJ1-3,TRBV18,.,CASSPGTGSGNTIYF,TGTGCCAGCTCACCCGGGACTGGCTCTGGAAACACCATATATTTT
.,TRBJ1-2,TRBV6-1,.,CASHLNYGYTF,TGTGCCAGCCACCTTAACTATGGCTACACCTTC
.,TRBJ1-1,TRBV9,.,CASSKPGGKNTEAFF,TGTGCCAGCAGCAAGCCTGGGGGGAAAAACACTGAAGCTTTCTTT
.,TRBJ2-7,TRBV21-1,.,CASSTLSDPKFSTYEQYF,TGTGCCAGCAGCACCCTCAGCGACCCTAAGTTTTCCACCTACGAGCAGTACTTC
.,TRBJ2-2,TRBV7-9,.,CASRSRANTGELFF,TGTGCCAGCAGGAGTCGGGCTAACACCGGGGAGCTGTTTTTT
.,TRBJ2-7,TRBV10-3,TRBD2,CAISESGGTLVEQYF,TGTGCCATCAGTGAGTCGGGGGGGACCCTTGTGGAGCAGTACTTC